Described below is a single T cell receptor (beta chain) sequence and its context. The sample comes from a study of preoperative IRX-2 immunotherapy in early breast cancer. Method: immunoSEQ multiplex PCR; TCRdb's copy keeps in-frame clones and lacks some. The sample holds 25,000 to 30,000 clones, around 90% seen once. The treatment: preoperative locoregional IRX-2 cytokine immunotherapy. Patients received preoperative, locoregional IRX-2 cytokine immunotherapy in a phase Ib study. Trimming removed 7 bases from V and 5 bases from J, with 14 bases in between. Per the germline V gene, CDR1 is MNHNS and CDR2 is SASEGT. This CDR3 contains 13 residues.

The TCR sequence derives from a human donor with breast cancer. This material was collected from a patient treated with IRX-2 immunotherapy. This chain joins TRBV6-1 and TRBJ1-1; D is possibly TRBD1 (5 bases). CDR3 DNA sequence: TGTGCCAGCACGAGGGGCCCGGGAACTGAAGCTTTCTTT. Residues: CASTRGPGTEAFF.